These 22 T cell receptor beta chains came from one sample sequenced in a study of T cells in localized non-small cell lung cancer. Repertoires were generated with immunoSEQ multiplex PCR, while TCRdb's copy carries only in-frame clones and drops some. The repertoire has under 35,000 clones, around 77% of them found once; the top ten carry about 16%. The sequences come from peripheral blood, collected before any cancer treatment. The receptor source for this set is a male donor aged 60 or over with stage III squamous cell lung carcinoma.

The rearrangement joins TRBV5-5 to TRBJ1-4; D not certain. V gave up 2 bases and J gave up 7 bases, with 12 bases separating them. The CDR3 is 14 residues long. Looked up from germline, CDR1 is SGHKS and CDR2 is YYEKEE (reference sequence). Written as DNA, the CDR3 is TGTGCCAGCAGCTTTTTGGATCTGAGTGAAAAACTGTTTTTT. Translated, it gives CASSFLDLSEKLFF.

The chain carries TRBV7-9 and TRBJ2-2; 8 nucleotides agree with TRBD2. With V trimmed by 5 bases and J by 0 bases, 2 bases remained unmatched. The CDR3 spans 15 residues. Germline V CDR1 and CDR2: SEHNR, FQNEAQ (reference sequence). DNA of the CDR3: TGTGCCAGCAGCCGCGGGGGGACGAACACCGGGGAGCTGTTTTTT. Protein sequence: CASSRGGTNTGELFF.

The V and J genes are TRBV11-2 and TRBJ1-1; D may be TRBD1 (6 bases). CDR1 and CDR2 from the germline V gene are SGHAT and FQNNGV. V was pared by 5 bases and J by 4 bases, with 20 bases between. This CDR3 has 16 residues. CDR3 amino acids: CASSRSQLQGPTEAFF. CDR3 bases: TGTGCCAGCAGCAGATCCCAACTACAGGGTCCCACTGAAGCTTTCTTT.

The V and J genes are TRBV6-6 and TRBJ1-5; 7 nucleotides agree with TRBD1. Per germline, CDR1 MNHNY and CDR2 SVGAGI (reference sequence). This CDR3 is built from 13 residues. Trimming removed 5 bases from V and 4 bases from J; junction bases left unmatched: 2. The CDR3: CASSQQGNQPQHF. In DNA form, the CDR3 reads TGTGCCAGCAGTCAACAGGGGAATCAGCCCCAGCATTTT.

CDR3: CASSESGPDTQYF. The CDR3 nucleotides are TGTGCCAGCAGTGAGTCGGGGCCAGATACGCAGTATTTT. The V gene is TRBV6-4, the J gene TRBJ2-3; D is possibly TRBD1 or TRBD2 (5 bases each). This CDR3 comprises 13 residues. V gave up 3 bases and J gave up 4 bases, with 8 bases separating them. Germline CDR1 is MRHNA and CDR2 is SNTAGT.

This clone counts as medium-sized (0.01 to 0.1%). The chain employs TRBV2 and TRBJ1-6; the D gene is possibly TRBD1 (6 bases). The germline V gene has CDR1 SNHLY and CDR2 FYNNEI. V shed 4 bases and J shed 6 bases, with 10 bases lying between them. This CDR3 is built from 14 residues. The CDR3 here is CASSGNRANSPLHF. In DNA form, the CDR3 reads TGTGCCAGCAGTGGGAACAGGGCTAATTCACCCCTCCACTTT. Full variable domain (remainder filled in from reference TRBV2 and TRBJ1-6): EPEVTQTPSHQVTQMGQEVILRCVPISNHLYFYWYRQILGQKVEFLVSFYNNEISEKSEIFDDQFSVERPDGSNFTLKIRSTKLEDSAMYFCASSGNRANSPLHFGNGTRLTVT.

The rearrangement links TRBV19 to TRBJ2-2; tentatively, D is TRBD2 (5 bases). This CDR3 contains 14 residues. Trimming cost V 10 bases and J 4 bases, with 16 bases left between them. Germline-derived CDR1 and CDR2 are LNHDA and SQIVND (reference sequence). CDR3 loop: CATQEGRGTGELFF. In nucleotides, the CDR3 is TGTGCCACCCAGGAAGGGAGAGGCACCGGGGAGCTGTTTTTT.

The V call is TRBV7-3, the J call TRBJ1-2; possible D gene TRBD1, 6 bases. Germline V gene sequence: CDR1 SGHTA, CDR2 FQGTGA. V gave up 2 bases and J gave up 5 bases, with 15 bases separating them. The CDR3 sequence is 15 residues long. The CDR3 region is CASSLYAGARYGYTF. The CDR3 region has the DNA TGTGCCAGCAGCTTATATGCAGGGGCAAGATATGGCTACACCTTC.

The table lists this clone with a few counts. The J gene is TRBJ1-2, the V gene TRBV6-5, with no clear D. Per the germline V gene, CDR1 is MNHEY and CDR2 is SVGAGI. The CDR3 length is 11 residues. With 8 bases removed from V and 6 bases from J, the gap between germline ends came to 10 bases. The CDR3 loop reads CASVGWDGYTF. The CDR3 DNA follows: TGTGCCAGCGTGGGTTGGGATGGCTACACCTTC.

The gene calls are TRBV9 and TRBJ2-7; D unclear. The CDR3 extends over 14 amino acids. Germline V gene sequence: CDR1 SGDLS, CDR2 YYNGEE. V was trimmed by 0 bases and J by 2 bases, leaving 9 bases between them. CDR3 region: CASSVEGDTYEQYF. In nucleotides, the CDR3 is TGTGCCAGCAGCGTAGAAGGTGACACCTACGAGCAGTACTTC.

This rearrangement joins TRBV9 to TRBJ2-1, with D hard to call. The germline V gene encodes CDR1 SGDLS and CDR2 YYNGEE. V was trimmed by 0 bases and J by 10 bases, leaving 11 bases between them. The CDR3 is 13 residues long. This chain's CDR3 is CASSVAVGQEQFF. The CDR3 DNA sequence: TGTGCCAGCAGCGTAGCGGTTGGCCAAGAGCAGTTCTTC.

The genes are TRBV7-2 and TRBJ1-2, with 7 positions matching TRBD1. The CDR3 is 13 amino acids. CDR1 is SGHTA and CDR2 is FQGNSA in the germline V gene. With V trimmed by 5 bases and J by 8 bases, 8 bases remained unmatched. The CDR3 here is CASSVDRASGYTF. The CDR3 DNA reads TGTGCCAGCAGCGTTGACAGGGCGAGCGGCTACACCTTC.

The chain is built from TRBV9 and TRBJ1-3, with D hard to call. The germline gives CDR1 SGDLS, CDR2 YYNGEE. The CDR3 consists of 12 residues. Trimming left V 0 bases short and J 9 bases short, with 7 bases between. As DNA, the CDR3 is TGTGCCAGCAGCGTAGAGATGGGCACCATATATTTT. It specifies CASSVEMGTIYF. Supplemented by reference TRBV9 and TRBJ1-3, the full variable domain reads DSGVTQTPKHLITATGQRVTLRCSPRSGDLSVYWYQQSLDQGLQFLIQYYNGEERAKGNILERFSAQQFPDLHSELNLSSLELGDSALYFCASSVEMGTIYFGEGSWLTVV.

This sequence joins TRBV18 and TRBJ2-1; the D gene is possibly TRBD1 (6 bases). CDR1 and CDR2 (germline): KGHSH, LQKENI. The germline V and J ends were trimmed by 3 bases and 2 bases, with 11 bases remaining between them. This CDR3 spans 15 amino acids. CDR3 DNA sequence: TGTGCCAGCTCACCCCCCGGGACAACCTACAATGAGCAGTTCTTC. Amino acid sequence: CASSPPGTTYNEQFF.

This chain connects TRBV5-5 to TRBJ1-2, with no clear D. The CDR3 length is 14 residues. Between the trimmed V and J ends, which lost 6 bases and 8 bases, there was a span of 20 bases. Germline V lookup: CDR1 SGHKS, CDR2 YYEKEE (reference sequence). CDR3 region: CASTKAWQPLGYTF. DNA for the CDR3: TGTGCCAGCACCAAGGCGTGGCAGCCGCTCGGCTACACCTTC.

This chain connects TRBV7-8 to TRBJ2-3, with 10 bases matching TRBD1. Germline V gene sequence: CDR1 SGHVS, CDR2 FQNEAQ. The CDR3 runs 16 residues. V shed 5 bases, J shed 2 bases, and the junction held 7 bases outside the gene matches. The CDR3 sequence is CASSPRDRGSTDTQYF. The CDR3 DNA follows: TGTGCCAGCAGCCCTCGGGACAGGGGTTCCACAGATACGCAGTATTTT.

This chain uses TRBV20-1 with TRBJ1-1; D remains unclear. From germline, CDR1 is DFQATT and CDR2 SNEGSKA (reference sequence). The length of the CDR3 is 11 residues. DNA for the CDR3: TGCAGCGCGGGAGCTAGAGCTGAAGCTTTCTTT. This encodes CSAGARAEAFF.

The rearrangement links TRBV18 to TRBJ2-3; D is perhaps TRBD1 (5 bases). This CDR3 spans 14 amino acids. Germline assignment: CDR1 KGHSH and CDR2 LQKENI. Trimming removed 6 bases at V and 2 bases at J, with 12 bases between. The CDR3 protein is CASSLLGDTDTQYF. Here the CDR3 DNA reads TGTGCCAGCTCCCTCCTAGGGGACACAGATACGCAGTATTTT.

This chain connects TRBV30 to TRBJ2-1, with 11 bases fitting TRBD2. The CDR3 spans 14 residues. CDR1 is GTSNPN and CDR2 is SVGIG in the germline V gene (reference sequence). Losses at the gene ends were 5 bases for V and 6 bases for J; bases not matched to a gene: 6. CDR3: CAWVAGGPGNEQFF. CDR3 bases: TGTGCCTGGGTAGCGGGAGGGCCAGGCAATGAGCAGTTCTTC.

This sequence joins TRBV4-3 and TRBJ1-1, with 8 bases lining up with TRBD1. V gave up 2 bases and J gave up 6 bases; unmatched junction bases: 5. The CDR3 contains 14 residues. The V gene's germline CDR1 is LGHNA and CDR2 YSLEER. The CDR3 bases are TGCGCCAGCAGCCAACAGGGGGCTATCGCTGAAGCTTTCTTT. It translates to CASSQQGAIAEAFF.

This rearrangement joins TRBV7-8 to TRBJ2-7, with TRBD1 identical over 10 bases. This CDR3 comprises 15 residues. The V gene's germline CDR1 is SGHVS and CDR2 FQNEAQ. V was clipped by 4 bases and J by 4 bases; unmatched bases: 7. The CDR3 sequence: CASSSDRGRSYEQYF. CDR3 nucleotides: TGTGCCAGCAGCTCCGACAGGGGGCGTTCTTACGAGCAGTACTTC.

The chain combines TRBV6-1 with TRBJ2-7; unclear D gene. CDR1 and CDR2 (germline): MNHNS, SASEGT. V was cut by 1 base and J by 7 bases, with 14 bases left in between. The length of the CDR3 is 14 residues. As DNA, the CDR3 is TGTGCCAGCAGTGAAGTGGGGAATTCATATGAGCAGTACTTC. Its translation is CASSEVGNSYEQYF.